These 9 T cell receptor beta chains originate from one sample sequenced in a study of blood T cell repertoires in COVID-19. Data came from immunoSEQ multiplex PCR; TCRdb stores just in-frame clones and leaves some out. The sample has about 230,000 clones; 70% to 90% are singletons. Sequencing was performed on peripheral blood. These receptors all come from a woman younger than 30 who had recovered from COVID-19.

The chain couples TRBV7-2 to TRBJ1-2; 7 nucleotides match TRBD1. The CDR3 is 16 residues long. CDR1 is SGHTA, CDR2 FQGNSA, per germline. With V trimmed by 1 base and J by 1 base, 6 bases remained unmatched. In nucleotides, the CDR3 is TGTGCCAGCAGCTTAGTTTCGACAGGGAGTAACTATGGCTACACCTTC. It is translated as CASSLVSTGSNYGYTF.

V usage is TRBV4-1 and J usage is TRBJ2-1, with a possible D match to TRBD1 (5 bases). This CDR3 spans 14 amino acids. Germline CDR1 and CDR2: MGHRA and YSYEKL. V was pared by 4 bases and J by 8 bases, with 15 bases between. The DNA of the CDR3 is TGCGCCAGCAGCCGCGTAGCTCAGGGCGATGAGCAGTTCTTC. Amino acids: CASSRVAQGDEQFF.

V and J are TRBV27 and TRBJ1-4; D gene uncertain. The CDR3 covers 15 residues. V lost 5 bases and J lost 7, with 17 bases in between. Per the germline V gene, CDR1 is MNHEY and CDR2 is SMNVEV (reference sequence). CDR3 residues: CASSPSPGVVEKLFF. The CDR3 DNA reads TGTGCCAGCAGTCCATCCCCCGGGGTCGTTGAAAAACTGTTTTTT.

The chain links TRBV12-3 or TRBV12-4 to TRBJ2-5; D perhaps matches TRBD2 (6 bases). Trimming removed 5 bases from V and 7 bases from J, with 14 bases in between. The CDR3 loop spans 13 amino acids. CDR3 DNA sequence: TGTGCCAGCAGTCAAGGGGTCGGGGGGACCCAGTACTTC. Translation: CASSQGVGGTQYF.

The chain uses TRBV7-2 and TRBJ1-1, with 7 nucleotides matching TRBD1. Germline V lookup: CDR1 SGHTA, CDR2 FQGNSA. The CDR3 runs to 14 residues. V dropped 2 bases and J dropped 3; count of bases not matched to a gene: 3. The chain's CDR3 is CASSLTQGDTEAFF. The CDR3 region has the DNA TGTGCCAGCAGCTTAACCCAGGGGGACACTGAAGCTTTCTTT. The variable domain in full, completed from reference TRBV7-2 and TRBJ1-1, reads GAGVSQSPSNKVTEKGKDVELRCDPISGHTALYWYRQSLGQGLEFLIYFQGNSAPDKSGLPSDRFSAERTGGSVSTLTIQRTQQEDSAVYLCASSLTQGDTEAFFGQGTRLTVV.

The rearrangement links TRBV9 to TRBJ2-1, with TRBD2 as a possible D gene (6 bases). The CDR3 is 13 amino acids. The V gene lost 2 bases and the J gene lost 7 bases, with 10 bases spanning the gap. CDR1 and CDR2 from the germline V gene are SGDLS and YYNGEE. CDR3 in DNA: TGTGCCAGCAGCGTGGATGGGGGGAATGAGCAGTTCTTC. Encoded protein: CASSVDGGNEQFF.

This clone was detected only once. The rearrangement joins TRBV9 to TRBJ2-7; D is possibly TRBD2 (6 bases). Germline V gives CDR1 SGDLS, CDR2 YYNGEE. Deletions cut 0 bases from V and 7 bases from J, with 14 bases between. The CDR3 totals 14 residues. The CDR3 coding sequence is TGTGCCAGCAGCGTAGAACTAGCCCGAGGAGAGCAGTACTTC. It is translated as CASSVELARGEQYF.

The J gene is TRBJ2-7, the V gene TRBV25-1; 8 positions match TRBD1. Germline-derived CDR1 and CDR2 are MGHDK and SYGVNS. With 2 bases clipped from V and 2 bases from J, the junction kept 2 bases outside the gene matches. The length of the CDR3 is 14 residues. The CDR3 region has the DNA TGTGCCAGCAGTGAAGGGACAGGACCCTACGAGCAGTACTTC. This gives the protein CASSEGTGPYEQYF.

V gene TRBV10-3 combines with J gene TRBJ2-2; D not resolved. V was pared by 2 bases and J by 4 bases, with 14 bases between. Per the germline V gene, CDR1 is ENHRY and CDR2 is SYGVKD. The CDR3 loop spans 16 amino acids. CDR3 sequence: CAISEAVTNPTGELFF. The CDR3 region has the DNA TGTGCCATCAGTGAGGCGGTTACCAACCCCACCGGGGAGCTGTTTTTT.